The source of this T cell receptor (beta chain) is a study of cytomegalovirus exposure and HLA in healthy donors (TCRdb year 2017). Regarding the research as a whole: According to an earlier analysis of 450 to 650 of the donors, about 179 million T cells yielded roughly 110 million unique TCR beta sequences and 276 Gb of sequence data. Roughly five DR-DQ haplotypes were handled as single units for association and clustering because linkage in the cohort was strong. A separate validation cohort of over a hundred different subjects was used in addition to the approximately 640-subject first cohort. All discovery cohort repertoires had been generated on a single sequencing platform. Donor age, sex, ethnicity and CMV serostatus were compiled together with the repertoire data. To decide whether each TCR beta V gene segment behaved as functional or pseudogenic, an earlier analysis of approximately 590 of the donors relied on high-throughput TCR beta sequencing. The study aimed to test whether cataloging public T cell receptors could reveal signatures of past pathogen exposure. A later analysis re-analyzed previously published TCR beta repertoires from 660 or so donors and added high-resolution HLA genotyping to study TCR occurrence patterns. High-throughput TCR immunosequencing, statistical association of individual TCRs with disease status, and machine learning were combined to predict cytomegalovirus infection status. The T cell repertoires of some 700 subjects were profiled by immunosequencing and related to cytomegalovirus serostatus. About 320 gigabases of sequencing data and 70 million to 85 million unique TCR sequences were included in an early release covering about 700 HLA-typed donors. In the later analysis, no new phenotypic data were used to find candidate immune exposures; instead, reliance was placed on TCR beta sequences and their occurrence across donors. The genetic ancestry cluster associated with self-reported Caucasian donors included around four fifths of the approximately 430 genotyped donors. The number of donors typed differed by locus, with 629-630 for A, B, C, DRB1 and DQB1, approximately 500 for DQA1, 600 to 610 for DPA1, and some 440 for DPB1. HLA typing covered class I and class II loci at four-digit resolution. On average, roughly 240,000 unique TCR beta nucleotide sequences were sequenced per donor among 398 genotyped donors of the cohort, with roughly 18% of those sequences being non-productive. Genome-wide SNP genotypes for about 60% of the roughly 670 donors were used in a later genetic analysis, which treated that subset as a discovery cohort. Here is what the overall study found, with its caveats: CMV serostatus was the only immune exposure information available for the cohort. Compared with the roughly 600-donor mean, donors in an Asian-associated ancestry cluster had fewer N-insertions in productive TCRs, according to a later genetic analysis. In an earlier analysis of about 600 of the donors, most TCR beta V segments appeared in productive rearrangements about 87% or about 30% of the time, broadly matching IMGT annotations. A total of some 180 TCR beta chains were listed by the study as associated with cytomegalovirus. The 87-base-pair reads could not distinguish some IMGT-functional V segments, including TRBV6-2 and TRBV6-3, so those segments were excluded. The authors suggested that the approach could potentially be extended to other disease states and immunological phenotypes. In this cohort, only TCR beta chains were sequenced, and detectable features were limited by the absence of alpha or paired-chain data. Assigning TCR associations to individual alleles was difficult when HLA alleles, especially DR and DQ, strongly co-occurred. Cytomegalovirus status was reported to be diagnosed by the classifier with high specificity and sensitivity in both the original and validation cohorts. At a false discovery rate of 0.05, a later analysis linked 16,951 TCR beta sequences to specific HLA alleles. According to a later analysis, TCR association rates differed among HLA loci, with DRB1 alleles showing the most associated TCRs and HLA-C alleles showing the fewest. Approximately 18 rarely observed V segments, including chromosome 9 orphons, were excluded from the earlier analysis of some 590 of the donors because counts were too low. A later analysis found that HLA-associated TCR beta chains were more clonally expanded and had lower generation probabilities than equally common non-associated chains. A few of the identified cytomegalovirus-associated TCR beta chains were confirmed in vitro to be specific for cytomegalovirus antigens. An association between a missense DCLRE1C variant and V-gene and J-gene trimming of TCR beta chains was found in a later genetic analysis and replicated in an independent cohort. Across donors, most TCR sequences were observed very rarely, whereas some public TCRs were present in many individuals. A cluster of highly shared sequence variants was judged likely to represent a technical artifact of the sequencing pipeline. The presence/absence analyses assumed that sequencing depth was roughly uniform across donors, and that assumption may not be true. Linkage disequilibrium might explain the correlated functional status among segregating V segments, but an unknown experimental factor could not be ruled out. A further reported finding was that TCR beta sequences accurately predicted the HLA-A and HLA-B alleles for most subjects in the first cohort. According to a later analysis, parvovirus B19, influenza, CMV and Epstein-Barr virus appeared linked to several top co-occurrence clusters. In a later analysis, most CMV-associated TCR beta chains were found to appear HLA-restricted, with HLA associations seemingly driven largely by CMV exposure. Because HLA typing was unavailable for some donors at each locus, only the typed subset was used in association tests.

V loses 7 bases at its end and J loses 7 bases; junction bases beyond the gene matches: 12. For CDR1 and CDR2, the germline V gene lists SQVTM and ANQGSEA. Counted from cysteine to phenylalanine, this CDR3 has 14 amino acids. The read is trimmed to its CDR3 DNA, 42 bases read in frame from base 1. In the case of this clone: Its antigen is unknown. No qualities accompany the bases; no much larger clone lies one base away.

The library was generated by the immunoSEQ multiplex PCR assay. The multiplex PCR relied on a mix of 60 forward primers for TCR Vbeta segments and 13 reverse primers for TCR Jbeta segments. A multiplex PCR assay on genomic DNA amplified the CDR3 region of rearranged TCR beta genes. The amplified TCR beta libraries were sequenced on the Illumina HiSeq System as 87-base-pair reads. Turning to the authors' computational methods: A later analysis counted around 72 million unique TCR beta chains across the 700 or so repertoires, and some 12 million of these chains were shared by at least two donors. Raw reads were error-corrected and collapsed into unique sequences by a nearest-neighbor algorithm in which closely related sequences were merged to remove PCR and sequencing errors. To assign V, D and J gene segments, CDR3 sequences were aligned to IMGT reference sequences. For a sequence to be retained, a match of at least six nucleotides to both a V gene segment and a J gene segment was required. A rearrangement counted as productive if the CDR3 had no stop codons and remained in frame with V and J, and every other rearrangement counted as non-productive. Following IMGT convention, CDR3 was defined as the stretch from the second conserved V-encoded cysteine to the conserved J-encoded phenylalanine. The earlier analysis of some 580 of the donors excluded any sequence lacking an unambiguous match to a single V gene segment. An earlier analysis of 500 to 600 of the donors classified V segments as functional when productive rearrangements were above 56.7% and as segregating when the standard deviation between donors was above 5%. A statistical classification framework was developed to diagnose cytomegalovirus status using the catalog of TCR beta chain sequences. V and J gene assignment, in a later analysis, came from comparing TCR nucleotide sequences with IMGT/GENE-DB human TR gene sequences. Using the TCRdist pipeline, a later analysis assigned CDR3 sequences along with most-parsimonious VDJ recombination scenarios. In a later analysis, each TCR beta chain was defined by its CDR3 amino acid sequence together with its V-gene family, and reads without a unique V-gene family were excluded. A later analysis removed 592 highly shared, low-generation-probability nucleotide sequences to deal with suspected cross-contamination and a sequencing artifact. In a later analysis, a clonal expansion index was calculated for each public chain from normalized within-repertoire ranks of inferred template counts. A later analysis computed generation probabilities with a VDJ recombination model fitted to out-of-frame rearrangements, and checked the results against IGoR. Hypergeometric tests were used in a later analysis to score TCR-TCR, TCR-HLA and TCR-CMV co-occurrence, with a repertoire-size bias correction applied to the TCR pairs. A later analysis estimated false discovery rates by permuting HLA or CMV assignments 20 times. A later analysis grouped co-occurring TCRs with DBSCAN, adding TCRdist sequence similarity when clustering within HLA-allele-positive subsets. Co-occurrence clustering excluded repertoires with fewer than 30,000 or more than 120,000 public chains, plus five with anomalous nucleotide sharing. Entries here come from immuneACCESS through TCRdb and include only in-frame sequences with V and J called. Some clones fail to appear in such tables; in the studies checked, an unresolved V gene covers under half of the shortfall, and the cause of the remainder is unknown. V and J calls and clone size follow that table, whereas D and trimming were derived from the DNA. The sample yields 210,000 or so clones; approximately 82% were counted once. Of the sample, 0.55% to 0.7% is held by the ten largest clones.

In total, approximately 690 healthy bone marrow donors made up the cohort. All cohort members were sampled while nominally healthy, although unrecorded immune exposures were likely present. The donor was CMV seronegative and belonged to the group of under 400 seronegative cohort members. Every donor gave a peripheral blood sample, and the peripheral blood mononuclear cells from that sample were used for TCR beta sequencing. Genomic DNA was extracted from the blood cell samples with the Qiagen DNeasy Blood Extraction Kit. Sequencing was done on a sample of PBMCs. Here the chain combines TRBV29-1 and TRBJ1-1, and 10 junction bases match TRBD1. This clonotype was obtained from a woman in her thirties or forties in good health and CMV-seronegative. The nucleotide sequence reads as follows: TGCAGCGCCCAGGGGACAGGGGATTGGGTTGAAGCTTTCTTT. Protein translation: CSAQGTGDWVEAFF. This CDR3, with the reference TRBV29-1 and TRBJ1-1 proteins standing in past its ends, gives the full variable domain SAVISQKPSRDICQRGTSLTIQCQVDSQVTMMFWYRQQPGQSLTLIATANQGSEATYESGFVIDKFPISRPNLTFSTLTVSNMSPEDSSIYLCSAQGTGDWVEAFFGQGTRLTVV.